The entry below describes one TCR beta chain. Antigen specificity is unknown. These data come from a study of cytomegalovirus exposure and HLA in healthy donors. General study points: A later analysis appeared to link common viral pathogens to several of the most significant clusters. Beyond CMV serostatus, there was no information to go on about immune exposure.

Looked up from germline, CDR1 is LNHDA and CDR2 is SQIVND (reference sequence). The germline V and J ends were trimmed by 5 bases and 0 bases, with 5 bases remaining between them. This CDR3 is built from 14 residues. PCR primers comprised 60 Vbeta and 13 Jbeta primers. Method: immunoSEQ multiplex PCR; TCRdb's copy keeps in-frame clones and lacks some. The sample includes 150,000 to 250,000 clones, approximately 85% of them seen just once. This TCR was recovered from a woman in her forties or fifties in good health and CMV-seropositive. The chain combines TRBV19 with TRBJ2-6; D not resolved. Material: PBMCs. The CDR3 DNA sequence: TGTGCCAGTAGTCAGTACTCTGGGGCCAACGTCCTGACTTTC. Translation: CASSQYSGANVLTF.